The 25 T cell receptor beta chains given below trace back to one sample, sequenced in a study of T-cell memory formation after mild COVID-19. Each CDR3 protein is one row after TCRdb ran MiXCR on the 5' RACE reads. The sample includes about 290,000 distinct CDR3 sequences, less than 20% seen only once; the top ten take over 20%. The sample was PBMCs or a T cell subset sorted from them (not recorded which). The source is a man aged 18 to 35 who had mild COVID-19 (a few samples of this study predate the infection). Cell type and time point are not known.

The table lists this clonotype with many counts. The CDR3 DNA is TGTGCCAGCAGTCTCGGGATATTGGTGGCTAGCGGGTCTGCTACGGATGAGCAGTTCTTC. Its translation is CASSLGILVASGSATDEQFF. V and J are TRBV9 and TRBJ2-1, with TRBD2 matching 8 bases. Germline-derived CDR1 and CDR2 are SGDLS and YYNGEE. The ends lost 5 bases at V and 8 bases at J; junction bases unmatched: 27. CDR3 size: 20 residues.

This clonotype has just a few counts. V usage is TRBV5-1 and J usage is TRBJ2-5; TRBD2 matches at 9 bases. V gave up 4 bases and J gave up 5 bases; unmatched junction bases: 9. The V gene's germline CDR1 is SGHRS and CDR2 YFSETQ. The CDR3 is made up of 15 amino acids. The CDR3 here is CASSLLAGTGETQYF. CDR3 bases: TGCGCCAGCAGCCTCCTAGCGGGAACGGGGGAGACCCAGTACTTC.

This clonotype was picked up a small number of times. This sequence joins TRBV2 and TRBJ2-3; 8 bases line up with TRBD1. Germline CDR1 SNHLY, CDR2 FYNNEI. The CDR3 covers 15 residues. With V trimmed by 6 bases and J by 4 bases, 9 bases remained unmatched. CDR3 nucleotide sequence: TGTGCCAGCAGCGTAGACAGGGGTCAGCCAGATACGCAGTATTTT. The encoded protein is CASSVDRGQPDTQYF.

Many counts were recorded for this clonotype. The V and J genes are TRBV20-1 and TRBJ2-7; D is unclear. The germline CDR1 and CDR2 sequences are DFQATT and SNEGSKA (reference sequence). Trimming took off 1 base at V and 4 bases at J, with 14 bases between the two ends. The CDR3 is 14 residues long. The CDR3 sequence is CSARGPVNRYEQYF. The CDR3 DNA reads TGCAGTGCTAGAGGACCCGTAAATCGTTACGAGCAGTACTTC.

This clonotype was counted between two and nine times. The J gene is TRBJ2-1, the V gene TRBV20-1; D could derive from TRBD1 or TRBD2 (6 bases each). From germline, CDR1 is DFQATT and CDR2 SNEGSKA (reference sequence). CDR3 length equals 15 residues. Trimming took 6 bases from V and 7 from J, leaving 22 bases between them. The CDR3 bases are TGCAGTGCCAAACGGAGGGGGAACATGGGGAATGAGCAGTTCTTC. Residues: CSAKRRGNMGNEQFF.

This rearrangement joins TRBV7-8 to TRBJ2-3, with D perhaps matching TRBD2 (6 bases). This CDR3 is built from 16 residues. V was trimmed by 5 bases and J by 0 bases, leaving 15 bases between them. In germline, CDR1 is SGHVS, CDR2 FQNEAQ. In DNA form, the CDR3 reads TGTGCCAGCAGCCGACTTATTGGGACTAGCACAGATACGCAGTATTTT. It specifies CASSRLIGTSTDTQYF. The full variable domain, in which reference TRBV7-8 and TRBJ2-3 provide the parts outside the CDR3, is GAGVSQSPRYKVAKRGQDVALRCDPISGHVSLFWYQQALGQGPEFLTYFQNEAQLDKSGLPSDRFFAERPEGSVSTLKIQRTQQEDSAVYLCASSRLIGTSTDTQYFGPGTRLTVL.

The genes are TRBV18 and TRBJ1-6, with D possibly TRBD1 on 5 matching bases. The CDR3 runs 14 residues. Trimming removed 3 bases at V and 8 bases at J, with 11 bases between. CDR1 and CDR2 from the germline V gene are KGHSH and LQKENI. CDR3 in amino acids: CASSPTERDSPLHF. Here the CDR3 DNA reads TGTGCCAGCTCACCGACAGAGAGAGATTCACCCCTCCACTTT.

The rearrangement uses TRBV5-1 and TRBJ2-5; tentatively, D is TRBD2 (6 bases). Between the trimmed V and J ends, which lost 4 bases and 9 bases, there was a span of 10 bases. CDR3 length equals 11 residues. Looked up from germline, CDR1 is SGHRS and CDR2 is YFSETQ. CDR3 bases: TGCGCCAGCAGCCTTAAGCGGGCCCAGTACTTC. This translates into CASSLKRAQYF.

This clonotype was seen more than once but under ten times. V is TRBV6-2 or TRBV6-3 and J is TRBJ2-1, with D unclear. The CDR3 extends over 12 amino acids. V was cut by 7 bases and J by 5 bases, with 9 bases left in between. Germline CDR1 is MNHEY and CDR2 is SVGEGT. CDR3 coding DNA: TGTGCCAGCAAAGCCCTCAACAATGAGCAGTTCTTC. Its protein product is CASKALNNEQFF.

CDR3 nucleotide sequence: TGTGCCAGCAGCTTGGTCTGGATGCGGGAGACCCAGTACTTC. It encodes CASSLVWMRETQYF. The V gene is TRBV5-5, the J gene TRBJ2-5, with D unresolved. The CDR3 length is 14 residues. The germline gives CDR1 SGHKS, CDR2 YYEKEE (reference sequence). The V end lost 0 bases, the J end lost 5 bases, and 11 bases lay between the germline ends.

The chain couples TRBV6-5 to TRBJ1-5; 7 bases align to TRBD1. The germline V gene encodes CDR1 MNHEY and CDR2 SVGAGI. The V gene end was trimmed by 0 bases and the J gene end by 7 bases; junction bases not matched to a gene: 6. There are 15 residues in the CDR3. CDR3 DNA sequence: TGTGCCAGCAGTTACTCGCTAGGGGGCGACCAGCCCCAGCATTTT. Amino acid sequence: CASSYSLGGDQPQHF.

The V and J genes are TRBV7-3 and TRBJ2-1; TRBD2 agrees at 9 bases. V lost 1 base and J lost 7; bases outside the gene matches: 5. The CDR3 has 15 residues. Germline loops: CDR1 SGHTA, CDR2 FQGTGA. The DNA for the CDR3 is TGTGCCAGCAGCTTAATGGGGACTAGCAGGAATGAGCAGTTCTTC. This codes for CASSLMGTSRNEQFF.

This clonotype was seen a handful of times. V gene TRBV20-1 combines with J gene TRBJ1-1; D uncertain. Deletions cut 3 bases from V and 0 bases from J, with 14 bases between. Per germline, CDR1 DFQATT and CDR2 SNEGSKA (reference sequence). CDR3 length equals 15 residues. CDR3 sequence: CSASRAEGMNTEAFF. Here the CDR3 DNA reads TGCAGTGCTAGCCGTGCAGAGGGAATGAACACTGAAGCTTTCTTT.

This clonotype showed up just once. The chain employs TRBV12-3 or TRBV12-4 and TRBJ1-2, with 8 nucleotides matching TRBD1. Trimming removed 3 bases from V and 5 bases from J; junction bases left unmatched: 8. This CDR3 contains 15 residues. CDR3 nucleotide sequence: TGTGCCAGCAGTTTTACCAGGGGGCTAGGGTATGGCTACACCTTC. The encoded protein is CASSFTRGLGYGYTF.

A few counts support this clonotype. The gene calls are TRBV6-2 or TRBV6-3 and TRBJ2-3; D gene unclear. Per germline, CDR1 MNHEY and CDR2 SVGEGT. V lost 1 base and J 3 bases, leaving 11 bases between the germline ends. This CDR3 is 15 amino acids long. In DNA, the CDR3 is TGTGCCAGCAGTTACTGGCTCTTCACGACAGATACGCAGTATTTT. Its translation: CASSYWLFTTDTQYF.

In its sample, this clonotype was seen a few times. The chain is built from TRBV3-1 and TRBJ2-6; D is undetermined. The V end was cut by 0 bases, the J end by 11 bases, with 5 bases between. The germline gives CDR1 LGHDT, CDR2 YNNKEL (reference sequence). The CDR3 covers 12 residues. DNA for the CDR3: TGTGCCAGCAGCCAAGATGATTACGTCCTGACTTTC. Translated: CASSQDDYVLTF. Full variable domain (missing parts from reference TRBV3-1 and TRBJ2-6): DTAVSQTPKYLVTQMGNDKSIKCEQNLGHDTMYWYKQDSKKFLKIMFSYNNKELIINETVPNRFSPKSPDKAHLNLHINSLELGDSAVYFCASSQDDYVLTFGAGSRLTVL.

This rearrangement joins TRBV27 to TRBJ1-1; TRBD1 matches 9 bases. This CDR3 contains 14 residues. The junction had 5 bases not matched to a gene; V was cut back by 6 bases and J by 3 bases. The germline gives CDR1 MNHEY, CDR2 SMNVEV (reference sequence). The CDR3 sequence is CASRYRGPHTEAFF. The CDR3 nucleotides are TGTGCCAGCAGATACAGGGGGCCGCACACTGAAGCTTTCTTT.

In DNA form, the CDR3 reads TGCGCCAGCAGCTTGGCCGGAGGGGGAGGCGGCTACACCTTC. Its translation: CASSLAGGGGGYTF. The J gene is TRBJ1-2, the V gene TRBV5-1, with a possible D match to TRBD1 (6 bases). The V gene lost 0 bases and the J gene lost 8 bases, with 14 bases spanning the gap. This CDR3 region has 14 residues. CDR1 and CDR2 (germline): SGHRS, YFSETQ. Full variable domain (rest looked up from reference TRBV5-1 and TRBJ1-2): KAGVTQTPRYLIKTRGQQVTLSCSPISGHRSVSWYQQTPGQGLQFLFEYFSETQRNKGNFPGRFSGRQFSNSRSEMNVSTLELGDSALYLCASSLAGGGGGYTFGSGTRLTVV.

This clonotype showed up just a few times. This chain joins TRBV6-5 and TRBJ2-1; 9 nucleotides agree with TRBD1. Germline loops: CDR1 MNHEY, CDR2 SVGAGI. The V and J ends lost 6 bases and 3 bases, in that order; junction bases with no gene match: 6. The CDR3 is made up of 15 amino acids. The chain's CDR3 is CASSSTGGIYNEQFF. The CDR3 coding sequence is TGTGCCAGCAGCTCCACAGGGGGCATCTACAATGAGCAGTTCTTC.

The table lists this clonotype with a few counts. The V and J genes are TRBV20-1 and TRBJ2-3; D not resolved. Trimming pared 3 bases from V and 5 bases from J, leaving 6 bases between. Germline CDR1 is DFQATT and CDR2 is SNEGSKA (reference sequence). The length of the CDR3 is 11 residues. This chain's CDR3 is CSASFLDTQYF. The DNA of the CDR3 is TGCAGTGCTAGTTTTTTAGATACGCAGTATTTT.

This clonotype turned up a few times. J is TRBJ1-2 and V is TRBV24-1; D is unclear. The CDR3 sequence is 13 residues long. V shed 7 bases and J shed 10 bases, with 18 bases lying between them. The germline CDR1 and CDR2 sequences are KGHDR and SFDVKD. The CDR3 coding sequence is TGTGCCACCAGCCAAGGGAGGTCCGGGCCCTACACCTTC. Translating gives CATSQGRSGPYTF.

The chain carries TRBV5-3 and TRBJ2-1; 12 bases agree with TRBD2. TRBV5-3 is recorded as an ORF, its role being uncertain. The ends lost 0 bases at V and 6 bases at J; junction bases unmatched: 7. This CDR3 is built from 17 residues. The CDR3 reads CARSLGATSGGGNEQFF. The DNA for the CDR3 is TGTGCCAGAAGCTTGGGAGCGACTAGCGGGGGAGGCAATGAGCAGTTCTTC.

This clonotype has more than one count but fewer than ten. The chain carries TRBV12-3 or TRBV12-4 and TRBJ1-2; D remains unclear. This CDR3 comprises 12 residues. Trimming shortened V by 0 bases and J by 8 bases, and 7 bases separated the two germline ends. The CDR3 sequence: CASSLAPWGYTF. CDR3 DNA: TGTGCCAGCAGTTTAGCGCCCTGGGGCTACACCTTC.

The CDR3 DNA reads as TGTGCCAGCTCGTGGGGGACAGGCCTGGGGGAGCAGTTCTTC. Its translation is CASSWGTGLGEQFF. This chain links TRBV12-3 or TRBV12-4 with TRBJ2-1; 8 bases are a match to TRBD1. V trimming: 8 bases; J trimming: 10 bases; junction bases outside the gene matches: 13. This CDR3 region has 14 residues.

In this sample, this clonotype turned up a few times. The chain couples TRBV6-5 to TRBJ2-7; perhaps TRBD1 as D (5 bases). Germline V CDR1 and CDR2: MNHEY, SVGAGI. CDR3 length: 14 amino acids. Trimming removed 2 bases from V and 3 bases from J, with 11 bases in between. CDR3 in DNA: TGTGCCAGCAGTTACAGACAGTTGGGCTACGAGCAGTACTTC. Its translation is CASSYRQLGYEQYF.